The 21 T cell receptor beta chains presented below share a single source sample, sequenced in a study of Graves' ophthalmopathy and Graves' hyperthyroidism. The authors amplified TCR beta CDR3 regions, and they did so from RNA transcripts for repertoire sequencing. The first-round RT-PCR employed HTBI primers together with the Qiagen OneStep RT-PCR kit. A multiplex PCR was then performed as the second round. TCRdb used MiXCR to reprocess the multiplex PCR reads, holding one entry per CDR3 protein. This sample has 300,000 to 400,000 distinct CDR3 sequences, with roughly 17% found just once. Material for sequencing was peripheral blood. The receptor set was obtained from an adult woman with stable Graves' hyperthyroidism.

This clonotype was detected a few times. The chain couples TRBV28 to TRBJ2-3, with D unresolved. From germline, CDR1 is MDHEN and CDR2 SYDVKM. This CDR3 is built from 13 residues. Trimming removed 6 bases at V and 1 base at J, with 8 bases between. CDR3 sequence (DNA): TGTGCCAGCAGGGGTAGTGGCACAGATACGCAGTATTTT. This encodes CASRGSGTDTQYF. Combining the CDR3 with reference TRBV28 and TRBJ2-3 gives the whole variable domain DVKVTQSSRYLVKRTGEKVFLECVQDMDHENMFWYRQDPGLGLRLIYFSYDVKMKEKGDIPEGYSVSREKKERFSLILESASTNQTSMYLCASRGSGTDTQYFGPGTRLTVL.

This clonotype was observed a handful of times. A much larger clone sits a single nucleotide away, making a read error possible. The V call is TRBV30, the J call TRBJ1-1, with 9 bases matching TRBD1. The germline V gene has CDR1 GTSNPN and CDR2 SVGIG (reference sequence). This CDR3 has 14 amino acids. Here the CDR3 DNA reads TGTGCCTGGAGGGACAGGGGCCTGAACGCTGAAGCTTTCTTT. Protein product: CAWRDRGLNAEAFF. The full variable domain, rest sourced from reference TRBV30 and TRBJ1-1, is SQTIHQWPATLVQPVGSPLSLECTVEGTSNPNLYWYRQAAGRGLQLLFYSVGIGQISSEVPQNLSASRPQDRQFILSSKKLLLSDSGFYLCAWRDRGLNAEAFFGQGTRLTVV.

As to this clonotype: A much larger clone differs by one base, so this may be a read error. The conserved closing phenylalanine or tryptophan is absent in this CDR3, likely reflecting a read error. This chain uses TRBV18 with TRBJ1-1; D is undetermined. This CDR3 comprises 16 residues. The germline V gene encodes CDR1 KGHSH and CDR2 LQKENI. V gave up 3 bases and J gave up 4 bases, with 18 bases separating them. The CDR3 protein is CASSPSTPGEGTEAFY. In DNA, the CDR3 is TGTGCCAGCTCACCCTCGACCCCGGGTGAGGGCACTGAAGCTTTCTAT.

This clonotype was detected many times. The rearrangement uses TRBV28 and TRBJ2-7; D gene uncertain. Trimming stripped 2 bases from V and 6 bases from J, with 8 bases between. CDR3 length: 12 amino acids. Germline lookup yields CDR1 MDHEN and CDR2 SYDVKM. Here the CDR3 reads CASSLPGSEQYF. The CDR3 region has the DNA TGTGCCAGCAGTTTACCCGGGTCCGAGCAGTACTTC.

This clonotype was detected ten times or more. As DNA, the CDR3 is TGCAGTGCTAGAAGGGGGACCCACCGTTTCGGAAACTATGGCTACACCTTC. Protein sequence: CSARRGTHRFGNYGYTF. This chain uses TRBV20-1 with TRBJ1-2; D is possibly TRBD1 (6 bases). The germline V gene has CDR1 DFQATT and CDR2 SNEGSKA (reference sequence). V was trimmed by 2 bases and J by 2 bases, leaving 21 bases between them. The CDR3 runs 17 residues.

The chain uses TRBV30 and TRBJ1-5; maybe TRBD1 (6 bases). The germline CDR1 and CDR2 sequences are GTSNPN and SVGIG (reference sequence). Trimming left V 5 bases short and J 6 bases short, with 11 bases between. This CDR3 comprises 12 residues. This chain's CDR3 is CAWSQGTQPQHF. In nucleotides, the CDR3 is TGTGCCTGGTCTCAGGGGACTCAGCCCCAGCATTTT.

V gene TRBV6-4 combines with J gene TRBJ1-2; D gene unclear. The CDR3 is 12 amino acids. V was clipped by 3 bases and J by 5 bases, with 7 bases between them. CDR1 and CDR2 (germline): MRHNA, SNTAGT. The CDR3 nucleotides are TGTGCCAGCAGTGAAGGGCTATATGGCTACACCTTC. This sequence encodes CASSEGLYGYTF.

This clonotype was recorded at least ten times. Here the CDR3 DNA reads TGCAGTGCTAGCCGCAGGGACGAGCAGTACTTC. Protein: CSASRRDEQYF. V usage is TRBV20-1 and J usage is TRBJ2-7; D might be TRBD1 (5 bases). Germline V gives CDR1 DFQATT, CDR2 SNEGSKA (reference sequence). Trimming shortened V by 3 bases and J by 5 bases, and 8 bases separated the two germline ends. CDR3 length: 11 amino acids.

This clonotype occurred many times. The chain uses TRBV19 and TRBJ1-5, with 7 bases lining up with TRBD1. This CDR3 spans 13 amino acids. Per germline, CDR1 LNHDA and CDR2 SQIVND (reference sequence). J was trimmed by 8 bases and V by 3 bases; bases with no gene match: 4. The CDR3 protein is CASSMRGHEPQHF. As DNA, the CDR3 is TGTGCCAGTAGTATGAGGGGGCATGAGCCCCAGCATTTT.

The sample holds many counts of this clonotype. V and J are TRBV7-2 and TRBJ2-2; 10 nucleotides align to TRBD1. Germline-derived CDR1 and CDR2 are SGHTA and FQGNSA. Trimming took 6 bases from V and 3 from J; bases not matched to a gene: 1. The CDR3 totals 14 residues. CDR3 bases: TGTGCCAGCAGGACAGGGGGCGACACCGGGGAGCTGTTTTTT. It is translated as CASRTGGDTGELFF.

In this sample, this clonotype turned up many times. The rearrangement uses TRBV19 and TRBJ2-7; 11 bases map to TRBD2. The V and J ends lost 2 bases and 3 bases, in that order; junction bases with no gene match: 9. Germline loops: CDR1 LNHDA, CDR2 SQIVND (reference sequence). The length of the CDR3 is 17 residues. In DNA, the CDR3 is TGTGCCAGTAGTATACGTCCCCCGGGACTAGCGGACTACGAGCAGTACTTC. This encodes CASSIRPPGLADYEQYF.

In this sample, this clonotype turned up many times. The V gene is TRBV29-1, the J gene TRBJ1-2, with no clear D. CDR3 length: 9 residues. Germline V lookup: CDR1 SQVTM, CDR2 ANQGSEA. Deletions cut 4 bases from V and 7 bases from J, with 4 bases between. CDR3 nucleotide sequence: TGCAGCGTTGCTGCTGGCTACACCTTC. The encoded protein is CSVAAGYTF.

The chain recombines TRBV4-2 with TRBJ2-2; D remains ambiguous. CDR1 and CDR2 (germline): LGHNA, YNFKEQ. The CDR3 length is 15 residues. With 0 bases removed from V and 2 bases from J, the gap between germline ends came to 7 bases. The CDR3 bases are TGTGCCAGCAGCCAAGATTGGACCAACACCGGGGAGCTGTTTTTT. Protein: CASSQDWTNTGELFF.

With respect to this clonotype: No conserved phenylalanine or tryptophan is present at the end of the CDR3, so a read error is the likely explanation. The rearrangement uses TRBV7-9 and TRBJ2-7, with 10 bases aligning to TRBD2. In germline, CDR1 is SEHNR, CDR2 FQNEAQ (reference sequence). The V segment lost 6 bases and the J segment 3 bases; nucleotides outside the gene matches: 5. This CDR3 is built from 14 residues. The CDR3 coding sequence is TGTGCCAGCAGATCCGAGCGGGAGGGCTACGAGCAGTACCTC. This translates into CASRSEREGYEQYL.

In this sample, this clonotype turned up many times. The gene calls are TRBV4-3 and TRBJ2-2, with D unclear. The CDR3 is 13 amino acids. Germline V lookup: CDR1 LGHNA, CDR2 YSLEER. Trimming shortened V by 4 bases and J by 6 bases, and 9 bases separated the two germline ends. The DNA for the CDR3 is TGCGCCAGCAGCCGTGGTATGGCCGGGGAGCTGTTTTTT. It yields the protein CASSRGMAGELFF.

The sample holds many counts of this clonotype. This may arise from a read error, as a much more abundant clone is one base away. V usage is TRBV12-3 or TRBV12-4 and J usage is TRBJ1-5, with 9 bases lining up with TRBD1. This CDR3 spans 15 amino acids. The DNA of the CDR3 is TGTGTCAGCAGAACCGGGACAGGGAAAAATCAGCCCCAGCATTTT. Protein product: CVSRTGTGKNQPQHF.

This clonotype has a count of ten or more. The V call is TRBV5-1, the J call TRBJ2-6, with TRBD1 identical over 11 bases. Germline CDR1 is SGHRS and CDR2 is YFSETQ. The CDR3 runs to 18 residues. Losses at the gene ends were 0 bases for V and 2 bases for J; bases not matched to a gene: 4. CDR3 loop: CASSLGGTGGTGANVLTF. The CDR3 DNA reads as TGCGCCAGCAGCTTGGGAGGGACAGGGGGTACTGGGGCCAACGTCCTGACTTTC.

This clonotype was detected many times. The chain uses TRBV25-1 and TRBJ2-6; D perhaps matches TRBD1 (6 bases). CDR1 and CDR2 from the germline V gene are MGHDK and SYGVNS. The CDR3 contains 18 residues. Trimming took 5 bases from V and 1 from J, leaving 18 bases between them. The CDR3 is CASSTPGQSQSGANVLTF. As DNA, the CDR3 is TGTGCCAGCAGTACCCCCGGACAGTCCCAATCTGGGGCCAACGTCCTGACTTTC.

This clonotype was detected ten times or more. This chain uses TRBV6-2 or TRBV6-3 with TRBJ2-7, with a possible D match to TRBD1 (5 bases). Trimming stripped 0 bases from V and 1 base from J, with 10 bases between. CDR3 size: 15 residues. The germline V gene has CDR1 MNHEY and CDR2 SVGEGT. DNA for the CDR3: TGTGCCAGCAGTTACTCGGCAGGGAATTCCTACGAGCAGTACTTC. It codes for CASSYSAGNSYEQYF.

This clonotype was observed many times. V gene TRBV25-1 combines with J gene TRBJ2-7, with D perhaps matching TRBD1 (6 bases). Germline V CDR1 and CDR2: MGHDK, SYGVNS. This CDR3 has 13 residues. The V end was cut by 2 bases, the J end by 3 bases, with 8 bases between. Here the CDR3 DNA reads TGTGCCAGCAGTGAACCACAGGGCTACGAGCAGTACTTC. Residues: CASSEPQGYEQYF.

This clonotype was detected ten times or more. The J gene is TRBJ2-4, the V gene TRBV29-1; maybe TRBD1 (5 bases). CDR1 is SQVTM, CDR2 ANQGSEA, per germline. This CDR3 is 15 amino acids long. Trimming stripped 5 bases from V and 1 base from J, with 15 bases between. CDR3 sequence (DNA): TGCAGCGTTATTTTTAGGGGCAGGGCCAAAAACATTCAGTACTTC. Translating gives CSVIFRGRAKNIQYF.